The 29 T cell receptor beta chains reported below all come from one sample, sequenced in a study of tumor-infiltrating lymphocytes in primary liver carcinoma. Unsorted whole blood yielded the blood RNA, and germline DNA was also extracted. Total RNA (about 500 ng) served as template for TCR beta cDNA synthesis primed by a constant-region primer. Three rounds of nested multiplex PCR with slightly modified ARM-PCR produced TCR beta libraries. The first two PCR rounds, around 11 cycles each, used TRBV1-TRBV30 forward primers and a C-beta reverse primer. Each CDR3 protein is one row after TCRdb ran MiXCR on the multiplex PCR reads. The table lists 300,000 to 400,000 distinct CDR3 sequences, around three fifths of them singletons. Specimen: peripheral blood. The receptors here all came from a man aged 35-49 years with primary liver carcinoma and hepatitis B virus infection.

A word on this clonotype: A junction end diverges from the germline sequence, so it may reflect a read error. Here the CDR3 reads CASSYPGTVGNSPLYF. DNA for the CDR3: TGTGCCAGCAGTTACCCCGGGACAGTGGGGAATTCACCCCTCTACTTT. V usage is TRBV6-6 and J usage is TRBJ1-6; 7 positions match TRBD1. Germline V gene data show CDR1 as MNHNY and CDR2 as SVGAGI (reference sequence). This CDR3 contains 16 residues.

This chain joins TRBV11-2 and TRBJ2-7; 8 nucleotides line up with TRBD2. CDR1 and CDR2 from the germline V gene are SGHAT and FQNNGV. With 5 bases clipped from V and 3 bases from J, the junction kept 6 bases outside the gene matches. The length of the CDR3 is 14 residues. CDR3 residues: CASSPQAGGYEQYF. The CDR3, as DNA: TGTGCCAGCAGCCCACAGGCGGGGGGCTACGAGCAGTACTTC.

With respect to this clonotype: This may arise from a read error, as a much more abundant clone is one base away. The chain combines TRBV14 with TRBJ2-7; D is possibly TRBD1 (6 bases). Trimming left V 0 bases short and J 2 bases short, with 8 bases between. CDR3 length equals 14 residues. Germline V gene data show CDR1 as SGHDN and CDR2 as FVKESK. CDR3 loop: CASSQEQGTYEQYF. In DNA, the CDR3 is TGTGCCAGCAGCCAAGAGCAGGGGACCTACGAGCAGTACTTC.

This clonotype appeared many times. The CDR3 nucleotides are TGTGCCAGCAGTTACTCCAGACAGAGCCGACCAAATAGGCAGTACTTC. It specifies CASSYSRQSRPNRQYF. The chain employs TRBV6-5 and TRBJ2-7; a possible D gene is TRBD1 (5 bases). Germline CDR1 and CDR2: MNHEY and SVGAGI. This CDR3 is 16 amino acids long. V lost 0 bases, J lost 9 bases, and 21 bases lay in between.

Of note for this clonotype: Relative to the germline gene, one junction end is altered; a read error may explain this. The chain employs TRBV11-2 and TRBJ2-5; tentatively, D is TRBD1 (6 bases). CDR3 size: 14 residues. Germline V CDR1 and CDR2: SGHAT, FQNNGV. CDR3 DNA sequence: TGTGCCCGCAGCTTAGGGACAAACCAAGAGACCCAGTATTTC. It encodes CARSLGTNQETQYF.

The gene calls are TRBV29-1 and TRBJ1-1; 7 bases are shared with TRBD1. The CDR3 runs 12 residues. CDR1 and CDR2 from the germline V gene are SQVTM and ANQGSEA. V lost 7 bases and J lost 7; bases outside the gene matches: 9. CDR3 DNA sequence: TGCAGCGCGACAGGGTTGAAAAATGAAGCTTTCTTT. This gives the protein CSATGLKNEAFF.

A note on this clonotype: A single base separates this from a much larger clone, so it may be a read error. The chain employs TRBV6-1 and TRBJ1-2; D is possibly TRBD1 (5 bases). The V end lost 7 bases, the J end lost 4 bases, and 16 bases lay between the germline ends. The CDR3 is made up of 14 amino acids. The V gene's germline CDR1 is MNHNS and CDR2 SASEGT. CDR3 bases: TGTGCCAGCACTCTTTTCCTCAGGGCCTATGGCTACACCTTC. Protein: CASTLFLRAYGYTF.

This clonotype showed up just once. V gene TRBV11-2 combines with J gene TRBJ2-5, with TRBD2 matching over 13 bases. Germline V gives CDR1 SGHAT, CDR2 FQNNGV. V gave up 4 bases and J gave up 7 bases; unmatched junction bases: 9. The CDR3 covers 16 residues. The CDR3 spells CASSSTSGRVLGTQYF. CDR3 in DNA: TGTGCCAGCAGCTCTACTAGCGGGAGGGTCTTGGGGACCCAGTACTTC. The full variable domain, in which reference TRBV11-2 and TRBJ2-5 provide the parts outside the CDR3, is EAGVAQSPRYKIIEKRQSVAFWCNPISGHATLYWYQQILGQGPKLLIQFQNNGVVDDSQLPKDRFSAERLKGVDSTLKIQPAKLEDSAVYLCASSSTSGRVLGTQYFGPGTRLLVL.

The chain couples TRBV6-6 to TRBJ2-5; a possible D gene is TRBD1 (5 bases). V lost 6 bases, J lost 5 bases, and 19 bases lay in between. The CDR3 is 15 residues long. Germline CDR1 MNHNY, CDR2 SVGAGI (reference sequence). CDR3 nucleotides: TGTGCCAGCAGCCAGGGTTGGGAAGGTTACGAGACCCAGTACTTC. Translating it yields CASSQGWEGYETQYF.

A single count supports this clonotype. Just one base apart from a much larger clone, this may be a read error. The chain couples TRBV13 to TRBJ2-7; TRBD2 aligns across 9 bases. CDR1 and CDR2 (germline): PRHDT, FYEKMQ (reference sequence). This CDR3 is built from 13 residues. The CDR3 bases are TGTGCCAGCAGGTTAGGGACTAGCCTCGAGCAGTACTTC. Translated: CASRLGTSLEQYF.

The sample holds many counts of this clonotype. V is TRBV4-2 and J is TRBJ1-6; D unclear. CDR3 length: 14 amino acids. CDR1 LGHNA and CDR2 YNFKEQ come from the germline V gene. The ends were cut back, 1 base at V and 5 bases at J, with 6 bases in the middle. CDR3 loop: CASSQVSNNSPLHF. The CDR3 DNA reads TGTGCCAGCAGCCAAGTGTCGAATAATTCACCCCTCCACTTT.

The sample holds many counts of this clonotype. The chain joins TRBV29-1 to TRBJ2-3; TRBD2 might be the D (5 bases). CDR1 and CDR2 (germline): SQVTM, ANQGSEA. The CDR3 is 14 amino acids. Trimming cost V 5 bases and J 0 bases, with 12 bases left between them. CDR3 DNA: TGCAGCGTTCGACGGGAACCTAGCACAGATACGCAGTATTTT. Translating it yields CSVRREPSTDTQYF.

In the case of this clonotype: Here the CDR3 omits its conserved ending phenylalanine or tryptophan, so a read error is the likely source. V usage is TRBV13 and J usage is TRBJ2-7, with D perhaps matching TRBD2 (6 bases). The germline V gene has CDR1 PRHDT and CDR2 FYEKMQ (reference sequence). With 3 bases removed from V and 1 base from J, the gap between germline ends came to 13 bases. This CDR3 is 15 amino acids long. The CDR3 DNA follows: TGTGCCAGCAGCTTGGGTCCCGGGACTTCCTACGAGCAGTACCTC. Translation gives CASSLGPGTSYEQYL.

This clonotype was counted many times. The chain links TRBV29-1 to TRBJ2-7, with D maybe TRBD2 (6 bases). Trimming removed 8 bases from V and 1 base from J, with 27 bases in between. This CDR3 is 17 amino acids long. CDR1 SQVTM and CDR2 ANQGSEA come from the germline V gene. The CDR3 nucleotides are TGCAGCCAAAGTCCCGGGACTTCTCACAACGGTTCCTACGAGCAGTACTTC. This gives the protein CSQSPGTSHNGSYEQYF.

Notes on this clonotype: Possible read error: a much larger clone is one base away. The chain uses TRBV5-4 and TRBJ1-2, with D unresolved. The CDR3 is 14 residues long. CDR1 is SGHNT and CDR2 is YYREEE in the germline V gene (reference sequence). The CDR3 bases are TGTGCCAACAGCTCCCTTACCCGTAACTATGGCTACACCTTC. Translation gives CANSSLTRNYGYTF.

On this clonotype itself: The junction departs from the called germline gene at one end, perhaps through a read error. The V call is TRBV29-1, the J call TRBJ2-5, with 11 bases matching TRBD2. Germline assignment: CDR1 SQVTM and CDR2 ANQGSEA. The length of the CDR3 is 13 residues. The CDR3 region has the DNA TGTAGCGGTGAGACTAGCGGGGAAGGGACCCAGTACTTC. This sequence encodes CSGETSGEGTQYF.

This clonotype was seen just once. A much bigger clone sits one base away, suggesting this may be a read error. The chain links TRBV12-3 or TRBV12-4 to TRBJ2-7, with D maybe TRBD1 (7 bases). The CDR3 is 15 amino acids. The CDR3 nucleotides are TGTGCCAGCAATTTAGCGGTGACAGGGCGGGGTGAGCAGTACTTC. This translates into CASNLAVTGRGEQYF.

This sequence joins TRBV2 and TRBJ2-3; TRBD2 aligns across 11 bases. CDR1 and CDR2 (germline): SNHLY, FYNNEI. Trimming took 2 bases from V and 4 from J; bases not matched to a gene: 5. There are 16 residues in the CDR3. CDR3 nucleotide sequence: TGTGCCAGCAGTGAACTAGCGGGAGGCGTGGCAGATACGCAGTATTTT. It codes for CASSELAGGVADTQYF.

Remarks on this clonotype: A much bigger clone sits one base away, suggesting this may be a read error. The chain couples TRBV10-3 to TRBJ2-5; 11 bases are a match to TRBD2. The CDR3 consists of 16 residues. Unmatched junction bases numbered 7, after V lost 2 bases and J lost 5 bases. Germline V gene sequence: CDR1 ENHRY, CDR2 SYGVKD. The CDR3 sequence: CAISEVAGGALETQYF. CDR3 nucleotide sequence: TGTGCCATCAGTGAGGTAGCGGGAGGGGCTTTGGAGACCCAGTACTTC.

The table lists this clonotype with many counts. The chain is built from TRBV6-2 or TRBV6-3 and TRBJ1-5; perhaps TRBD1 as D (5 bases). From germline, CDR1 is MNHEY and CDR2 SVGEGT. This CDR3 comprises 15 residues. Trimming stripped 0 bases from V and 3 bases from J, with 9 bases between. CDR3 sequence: CASSYSRQPNQPQHF. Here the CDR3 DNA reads TGTGCCAGCAGTTACTCGAGACAGCCCAATCAGCCCCAGCATTTT.

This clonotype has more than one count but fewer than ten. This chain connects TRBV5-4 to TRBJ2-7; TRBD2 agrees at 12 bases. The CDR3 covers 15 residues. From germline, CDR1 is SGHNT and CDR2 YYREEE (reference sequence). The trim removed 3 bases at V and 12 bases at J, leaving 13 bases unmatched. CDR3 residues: CASSSTDGLAGIRYF. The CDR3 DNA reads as TGTGCCAGCAGCTCAACCGACGGACTAGCGGGAATCCGGTACTTC.

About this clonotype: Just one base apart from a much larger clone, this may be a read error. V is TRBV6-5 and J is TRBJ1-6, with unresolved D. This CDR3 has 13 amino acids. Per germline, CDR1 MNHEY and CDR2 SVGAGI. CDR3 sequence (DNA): TGTACCAGCAGCCGACGGGCGAAATCACCCCTCCACTTT. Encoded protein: CTSSRRAKSPLHF.

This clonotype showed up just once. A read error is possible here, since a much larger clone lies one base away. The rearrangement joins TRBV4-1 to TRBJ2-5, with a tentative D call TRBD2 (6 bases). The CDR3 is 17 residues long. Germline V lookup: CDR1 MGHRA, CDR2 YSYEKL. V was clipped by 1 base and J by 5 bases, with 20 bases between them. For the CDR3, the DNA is TGCGCCAGCAGCCAAGGGATCGGAGAGGGAGGCGGCGAGACCCAGTACTTC. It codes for CASSQGIGEGGGETQYF.

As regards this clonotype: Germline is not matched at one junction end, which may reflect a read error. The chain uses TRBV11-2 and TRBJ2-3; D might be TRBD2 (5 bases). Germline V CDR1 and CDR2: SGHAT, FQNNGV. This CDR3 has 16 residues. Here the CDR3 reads CANSLGPSWGFNTQYF. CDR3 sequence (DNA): TGTGCCAACAGCTTAGGGCCTAGCTGGGGATTCAATACGCAGTATTTT. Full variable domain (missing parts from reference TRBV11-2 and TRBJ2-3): EAGVAQSPRYKIIEKRQSVAFWCNPISGHATLYWYQQILGQGPKLLIQFQNNGVVDDSQLPKDRFSAERLKGVDSTLKIQPAKLEDSAVYLCANSLGPSWGFNTQYFGPGTRLTVL.

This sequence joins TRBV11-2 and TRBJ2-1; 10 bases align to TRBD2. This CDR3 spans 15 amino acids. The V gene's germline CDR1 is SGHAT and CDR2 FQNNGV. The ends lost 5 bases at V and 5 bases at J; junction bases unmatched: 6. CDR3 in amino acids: CASSLRAGGHNEQFF. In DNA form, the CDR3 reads TGTGCCAGCAGCCTCCGAGCGGGAGGGCACAATGAGCAGTTCTTC.

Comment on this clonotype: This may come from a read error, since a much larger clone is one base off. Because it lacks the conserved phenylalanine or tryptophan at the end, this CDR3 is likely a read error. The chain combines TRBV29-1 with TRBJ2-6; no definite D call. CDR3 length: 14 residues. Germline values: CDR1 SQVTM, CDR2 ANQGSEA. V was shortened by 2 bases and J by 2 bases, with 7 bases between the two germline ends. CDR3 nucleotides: TGCAGCGTTGAACTGGGAACTGGGGCCAACGTCCTGACTCTC. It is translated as CSVELGTGANVLTL.

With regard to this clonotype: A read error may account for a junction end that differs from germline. In DNA form, the CDR3 reads TGTGCCAGTAGCCTACTAGCGGGGGTACCTAACTCCCACAATGAGCAGTTCTTC. Translating gives CASSLLAGVPNSHNEQFF. The genes are TRBV6-1 and TRBJ2-1; 11 bases fit TRBD2. The germline V gene has CDR1 MNHNS and CDR2 SASEGT. CDR3 size: 18 residues.

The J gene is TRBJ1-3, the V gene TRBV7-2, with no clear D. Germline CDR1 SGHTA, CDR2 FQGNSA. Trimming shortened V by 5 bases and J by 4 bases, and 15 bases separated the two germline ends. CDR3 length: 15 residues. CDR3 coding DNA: TGTGCCAGCAGCGGAAGACACGGAGGGGGAAACACCATATATTTT. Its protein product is CASSGRHGGGNTIYF.

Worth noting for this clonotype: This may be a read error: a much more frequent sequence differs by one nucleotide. The CDR3 region is CASSYLGSDRQETQYF. As DNA, the CDR3 is TGTGCCAGCAGTTACTTGGGGTCTGACCGACAAGAGACCCAGTACTTC. The chain carries TRBV6-6 and TRBJ2-5; D remains ambiguous. Trimming shortened V by 1 base and J by 2 bases, and 14 bases separated the two germline ends. Per the germline V gene, CDR1 is MNHNY and CDR2 is SVGAGI (reference sequence). The length of the CDR3 is 16 residues.